This TCR beta chain was identified during a study of shared clonotypes between healthy human individuals. Study-level findings and limits: Shared clonotypes across all four donors exceeded non-shared ones in generation probability. A few donors had about 5% of their naive CD4 clonotypes in common. In general, naive subsets displayed greater estimated richness than memory subsets did.

Terminally differentiated effector memory CD45RA+ cells were excluded from the naive CD8 cells, which were CD45RO-negative and positively selected for CCR7. As to this clone: Its target is unknown.

Trimming at V came to 4 bases and at J to 2 bases, leaving 7 bases not matched to a gene. CDR3 length: 15 residues. The germline V gene has CDR1 SGHRS and CDR2 YFSETQ. On sorted subsets, replicate PCRs used about 200 ng DNA, or 31,000 or so T cell genomes. Produced via immunoSEQ multiplex PCR; TCRdb's table is partial and in-frame only. The sample contains about 2.1 million clones, around 93% of which appear only once. The chain uses TRBV5-1 and TRBJ2-7, with 9 nucleotides matching TRBD2. This sequence was found in a man between 18 and 29 years old in good health. Some clones in this sample may be carry-over from other donors' samples. Sample: naive CD8+ T cells from PBMCs. CDR3 sequence reads: CASSLRTSVTYEQYF. In nucleotides, the CDR3 is TGCGCCAGCAGCCTTCGGACTAGCGTCACCTACGAGCAGTACTTC.